The rows below give T cell receptor beta chains drawn from one sample of a study of identical twins. In TCRdb, the 5' RACE reads were re-called with MiXCR into one record per CDR3 protein. Of 130,000 to 150,000 distinct CDR3 sequences listed, under 4.5% were seen once; the top ten hold more than 7%. Specimen: memory T cells sorted from blood. Receptors were obtained from a man aged 18-30 years in good health. Both conserved end residues are part of each CDR3.

15 TRBJ2-3 TRBV3-1 CASSLGTGVADTQYF
17 TRBJ2-5 TRBV21-1 CASSKAIFPGFQETQYF
14 TRBJ1-2 TRBV28 CASKLQGQKSGYTF
12 TRBJ2-5 TRBV4-2 CASSQDLGTQYF
17 TRBJ2-3 TRBV20-1 CSARLPGLATSTDTQYF
12 TRBJ2-1 TRBV12-3/TRBV12-4 CASSLQLNEQFF
13 TRBJ1-2 TRBV6-2/TRBV6-3 CASRTTANYGYTF
15 TRBJ2-1 TRBV21-1 CASSPLTSSYNEQFF
14 TRBJ1-1 TRBV5-1 CASSEQGFGTEAFF
14 TRBJ2-3 TRBV20-1 CSAQGLGATDTQYF